Each of the 15 T cell receptor beta chains below was sequenced from the same sample in a study of blood T cell repertoires in COVID-19. Method: immunoSEQ multiplex PCR; TCRdb's copy keeps in-frame clones and lacks some. The repertoire consists of over 65,000 clones, with more than 80% occurring once and the leading ten covering about 26%. Sequenced input: peripheral blood. Every receptor here comes from a man aged 45 to 65 with active or convalescent COVID-19.

V usage is TRBV7-6 and J usage is TRBJ2-1, with 11 bases lining up with TRBD2. The CDR3 has 18 residues. The trim removed 5 bases at V and 12 bases at J, leaving 21 bases unmatched. Per germline, CDR1 SGHVS and CDR2 FNYEAQ. In DNA form, the CDR3 reads TGTGCCAGCAGCCCCACTACCCTAACTAGCGGGGGCGCGAGGTCGCAGTTCTTC. Its protein product is CASSPTTLTSGGARSQFF.

CDR3 loop: CASRPAGSNQPQHF. CDR3 nucleotide sequence: TGTGCCAGCCGCCCCGCCGGGAGCAATCAGCCCCAGCATTTT. The chain uses TRBV28 and TRBJ1-5, with no clear D. Trimming stripped 8 bases from V and 1 base from J, with 12 bases between. This CDR3 is built from 14 residues. Germline assignment: CDR1 MDHEN and CDR2 SYDVKM. The variable domain in full, with the rest retrieved from reference TRBV28 and TRBJ1-5, is DVKVTQSSRYLVKRTGEKVFLECVQDMDHENMFWYRQDPGLGLRLIYFSYDVKMKEKGDIPEGYSVSREKKERFSLILESASTNQTSMYLCASRPAGSNQPQHFGDGTRLSIL.

The CDR3 bases are TGCGCCAGCAGCTTGACGGGACAACCGGGAAACACCATATATTTT. Protein: CASSLTGQPGNTIYF. This chain connects TRBV5-1 to TRBJ1-3; TRBD1 might be the D (6 bases). CDR3 length: 15 residues. V was clipped by 1 base and J by 4 bases, with 12 bases between them. Germline V gene lookup returns CDR1 SGHRS and CDR2 YFSETQ.

The V and J genes are TRBV18 and TRBJ2-2, with TRBD1 as a possible D gene (6 bases). Germline V gives CDR1 KGHSH, CDR2 LQKENI. The germline V and J ends were trimmed by 2 bases and 7 bases, with 20 bases remaining between them. The CDR3 length is 17 residues. DNA for the CDR3: TGTGCCAGCTCACCAGACCCTCCGACCGGGACATACGGGGAGCTGTTTTTT. Residues: CASSPDPPTGTYGELFF.

The CDR3 DNA follows: TGTGCCTGGAGTAGGGGGGGTGACGAGCAGTACTTC. Translating it yields CAWSRGGDEQYF. The V call is TRBV30, the J call TRBJ2-7, with a possible D match to TRBD2 (7 bases). Germline V gene sequence: CDR1 GTSNPN, CDR2 SVGIG (reference sequence). Trimming removed 2 bases at V and 5 bases at J, with 10 bases between. The CDR3 consists of 12 residues.

The rearrangement links TRBV5-4 to TRBJ2-2, with D tentatively TRBD1 (5 bases). CDR1 SGHNT and CDR2 YYREEE come from the germline V gene (reference sequence). The V gene lost 1 base and the J gene lost 5 bases, with 18 bases spanning the gap. The CDR3 is 17 residues long. The CDR3 sequence is CASSLYGRGLSTGELFF. Here the CDR3 DNA reads TGTGCCAGCAGCTTGTATGGAAGGGGTTTAAGTACCGGGGAGCTGTTTTTT.

In its sample, this clone was seen once. The V and J genes are TRBV2 and TRBJ2-7, with D unclear. V lost 3 bases, J lost 0 bases, and 12 bases lay in between. The CDR3 covers 15 residues. The germline V gene has CDR1 SNHLY and CDR2 FYNNEI. The CDR3 reads CASSDRQALSYEQYF. CDR3 nucleotides: TGTGCCAGCAGTGATCGACAAGCCCTCTCCTACGAGCAGTACTTC.

The chain employs TRBV2 and TRBJ2-1; 12 positions match TRBD2. CDR3 size: 15 residues. Germline CDR1 is SNHLY and CDR2 is FYNNEI. J gave up 6 bases and V 4 bases, and 4 bases lay outside the gene matches. This CDR3 reads CASSGSSGRANEQFF. As DNA, the CDR3 is TGTGCCAGCAGTGGGTCTAGCGGGAGGGCCAATGAGCAGTTCTTC.

This rearrangement joins TRBV7-2 to TRBJ2-1; a weak D match, TRBD2 (7 bases). Germline CDR1 and CDR2: SGHTA and FQGNSA. Trimming took off 1 base at V and 8 bases at J, with 12 bases between the two ends. The CDR3 is 14 residues long. The CDR3: CASSLGGGLDEQFF. CDR3 in DNA: TGTGCCAGCAGCTTAGGGGGGGGCCTGGATGAGCAGTTCTTC. Full variable domain (missing parts from reference TRBV7-2 and TRBJ2-1): GAGVSQSPSNKVTEKGKDVELRCDPISGHTALYWYRQSLGQGLEFLIYFQGNSAPDKSGLPSDRFSAERTGGSVSTLTIQRTQQEDSAVYLCASSLGGGLDEQFFGPGTRLTVL.

The chain is built from TRBV28 and TRBJ1-6; unclear D gene. The CDR3 runs 13 residues. Trimming took 2 bases from V and 9 from J, leaving 8 bases between them. The germline gives CDR1 MDHEN, CDR2 SYDVKM. The CDR3 DNA reads as TGTGCCAGCAGTTTAAGTAGAGCTTCACCCCTCCACTTT. Residues: CASSLSRASPLHF.

The chain carries TRBV13 and TRBJ2-7, with a tentative D call TRBD1 (5 bases). This CDR3 has 14 amino acids. Germline CDR1 PRHDT, CDR2 FYEKMQ (reference sequence). Trimming took off 5 bases at V and 3 bases at J, with 14 bases between the two ends. The CDR3 sequence: CASSPGRGHYEQYF. CDR3 DNA sequence: TGTGCCAGCAGCCCCGGAAGGGGCCACTACGAGCAGTACTTC.

Regarding this clone: This likely comes from a read error, as the CDR3 has no conserved phenylalanine or tryptophan at its end. The DNA is omitted, as the CDR3 cannot be located on it reliably, and the CDR3 follows TCRdb's listing. The chain employs TRBV10-1 and TRBJ2-3; TRBD2 is taken as the D call from the table, unchecked against the DNA. 9 amino acids form the CDR3, both terminal residues included. Looked up from germline, CDR1 is WNHNN and CDR2 is SYGVQD (reference sequence). The chain's CDR3 is CASSALAGR.

The chain joins TRBV7-8 to TRBJ1-4; 9 nucleotides line up with TRBD1. Germline loops: CDR1 SGHVS, CDR2 FQNEAQ. The CDR3 runs 15 residues. The V and J ends lost 3 bases and 8 bases, in that order; junction bases with no gene match: 7. CDR3 coding DNA: TGTGCCAGCAGCTTCCGGGACAGGGCTGGAGAAAAACTGTTTTTT. The encoded protein is CASSFRDRAGEKLFF.

In this sample, this clone turned up once. This sequence joins TRBV29-1 and TRBJ2-7; TRBD1 matches at 9 bases. Germline CDR1 reads SQVTM; CDR2 reads ANQGSEA. Trimming took 7 bases from V and 6 from J; bases not matched to a gene: 10. The CDR3 spans 13 residues. The CDR3 sequence is CSGLTGGGGEQYF. The CDR3 DNA sequence: TGCAGCGGACTAACAGGGGGCGGAGGCGAGCAGTACTTC.

This clone was seen a single time. The chain uses TRBV5-1 and TRBJ2-7, with 8 bases fitting TRBD2. J lost 6 bases, V lost 4 bases, and 9 bases had no gene match. Germline V gene lookup returns CDR1 SGHRS and CDR2 YFSETQ. This CDR3 spans 14 amino acids. The CDR3: CASSGGVAGSEQYF. The CDR3 region has the DNA TGCGCCAGCAGCGGCGGGGTAGCGGGAAGCGAGCAGTACTTC.